A single sample is the source of the 10 T cell receptor beta chains below, sequenced in a study of T cell responses to AZD1222 COVID-19 vaccine. Data came from immunoSEQ multiplex PCR; TCRdb stores just in-frame clones and leaves some out. Of 85,000 to 100,000 clones listed, 80% to 90% were seen once; the top ten hold roughly 6%. Sequenced material: peripheral blood, taken on day 0 of AZD1222 vaccination. The receptors derive from an adult in good health.

The chain joins TRBV7-6 to TRBJ2-7, with D uncertain. Germline V lookup: CDR1 SGHVS, CDR2 FNYEAQ. The CDR3 totals 13 residues. The germline V and J ends were trimmed by 1 base and 5 bases, with 9 bases remaining between them. CDR3 residues: CASSLGRLDEQYF. CDR3 DNA sequence: TGTGCCAGCAGCTTAGGCAGGTTGGACGAGCAGTACTTC. The full variable domain, in which reference TRBV7-6 and TRBJ2-7 provide the parts outside the CDR3, is GAGVSQSPRYKVTKRGQDVALRCDPISGHVSLYWYRQALGQGPEFLTYFNYEAQQDKSGLPNDRFSAERPEGSISTLTIQRTEQRDSAMYRCASSLGRLDEQYFGPGTRLTVT.

The chain has TRBV21-1 and TRBJ1-6; the listed D gene, TRBD1, was not tested against the DNA. TRBV21-1 is tagged as a pseudogene. CDR3 length: 13 amino acids. CDR3 nucleotides: TGTGCCAACCCGGGACACCATAATTCACCCCTCCACTTT. It encodes CANPGHHNSPLHF.

This chain joins TRBV19 and TRBJ1-1; D is possibly TRBD1 (5 bases). V was pared by 0 bases and J by 5 bases, with 10 bases between. CDR1 LNHDA and CDR2 SQIVND come from the germline V gene (reference sequence). CDR3 length: 14 amino acids. CDR3 coding DNA: TGTGCCAGTAGTATAGATCGGGAGGGGACTGAAGCTTTCTTT. It specifies CASSIDREGTEAFF.

The chain joins TRBV6-5 to TRBJ2-2, with 7 bases lining up with TRBD1. Per germline, CDR1 MNHEY and CDR2 SVGAGI. After removal of 6 bases from V and 4 bases from J, the junction contained 8 bases not matched to a gene. CDR3 length: 15 amino acids. The CDR3 bases are TGTGCCAGCAGGCCGACAGGGTTTGCCACCGGGGAGCTGTTTTTT. Encoded protein: CASRPTGFATGELFF.

The V gene is TRBV6-1, the J gene TRBJ1-2; 7 nucleotides line up with TRBD1. Germline V gives CDR1 MNHNS, CDR2 SASEGT. This CDR3 contains 15 residues. Trimming took 3 bases from V and 8 from J; bases not matched to a gene: 12. DNA of the CDR3: TGTGCCAGCAGTGAGCAACCCGGGACAGTATACGGCTACACCTTC. The encoded protein is CASSEQPGTVYGYTF.

This chain links TRBV27 with TRBJ1-5; 9 bases align to TRBD1. The length of the CDR3 is 15 residues. Losses at the gene ends were 1 base for V and 4 bases for J; bases not matched to a gene: 2. CDR1 and CDR2 from the germline V gene are MNHEY and SMNVEV (reference sequence). The CDR3 reads CASSLYRGPNQPQHF. The CDR3 nucleotides are TGTGCCAGCAGTTTATACAGGGGGCCTAATCAGCCCCAGCATTTT.

V is TRBV19 and J is TRBJ1-3; D not resolved. V lost 6 bases, J lost 1 base, and 13 bases lay in between. Germline CDR1 reads LNHDA; CDR2 reads SQIVND (reference sequence). This CDR3 is 15 amino acids long. The CDR3 loop is CASSLGLKSGNTIYF. The CDR3 nucleotides read TGTGCCAGTAGCCTAGGACTGAAGTCTGGAAACACCATATATTTT.

The chain employs TRBV5-1 and TRBJ1-5; no definite D call. Per germline, CDR1 SGHRS and CDR2 YFSETQ. Trimming left V 0 bases short and J 7 bases short, with 5 bases between. The CDR3 runs to 12 residues. This chain's CDR3 is CASSLEGQPQHF. The DNA for the CDR3 is TGCGCCAGCAGCTTGGAAGGGCAGCCCCAGCATTTT.

The table lists this clone with a count of one. CDR3 sequence: CASSHYREITTNEKLFF. The DNA for the CDR3 is TGTGCCAGCTCACATTATAGGGAAATAACAACTAATGAAAAACTGTTTTTT. The chain recombines TRBV18 with TRBJ1-4, with D hard to call. The CDR3 extends over 17 amino acids. Germline V gene lookup returns CDR1 KGHSH and CDR2 LQKENI. Trimming left V 4 bases short and J 0 bases short, with 15 bases between.

The rearrangement joins TRBV21-1 to TRBJ2-1; the listed D gene, TRBD2, was not tested against the DNA. TRBV21-1 is labeled a pseudogene. The CDR3 has 20 amino acids. CDR3 sequence reads: CASSNHLLAELSHPYNEQFF. The CDR3 bases are TGTGCCAGCAGCAACCATCTCCTAGCGGAGCTATCCCACCCCTACAATGAGCAGTTCTTC.